The table lists the clone carrying this T cell receptor beta chain with a count of one. No antigen is known for it. One junction end does not reproduce the germline sequence, and a read error may be involved. This specimen belongs to a study of vaccination and CD4 T cells after COVID-19. Study at large: The stimulus for the cells was overlapping spike peptides derived from SARS-CoV-2, HCoV-NL63, HCoV-OC43 and HCoV-229E.

With the Oncomine TCR Beta short-read assay, DNA from cultured CD4+ T cells was sequenced. Cultured CD4+ T cells were the source of extracted genomic DNA. TCRdb re-analysed the PCR reads in MiXCR, keeping a single row per CDR3 protein. The sample carries 13,000 to 15,000 distinct CDR3 sequences, 25% to 30% recorded once. Treatment described: approximately 10-day PBMC culture with coronavirus spike peptide pools or control peptides (ViraFEST assay). The receptor comes from a human donor who had recovered from COVID-19. The sequenced sample was CD4+ T cells from blood, cultured in vitro.

The CDR3 DNA is TGTGCCAGCAGCCAGGCCCCGGCGGGGGGGTACAATGAGCTGTTCTTC. It is translated as CASSQAPAGGYNELFF. The rearrangement links TRBV4-2 to TRBJ2-1, with 9 bases lining up with TRBD2. The CDR3 covers 16 residues. The germline V gene has CDR1 LGHNA and CDR2 YNFKEQ.